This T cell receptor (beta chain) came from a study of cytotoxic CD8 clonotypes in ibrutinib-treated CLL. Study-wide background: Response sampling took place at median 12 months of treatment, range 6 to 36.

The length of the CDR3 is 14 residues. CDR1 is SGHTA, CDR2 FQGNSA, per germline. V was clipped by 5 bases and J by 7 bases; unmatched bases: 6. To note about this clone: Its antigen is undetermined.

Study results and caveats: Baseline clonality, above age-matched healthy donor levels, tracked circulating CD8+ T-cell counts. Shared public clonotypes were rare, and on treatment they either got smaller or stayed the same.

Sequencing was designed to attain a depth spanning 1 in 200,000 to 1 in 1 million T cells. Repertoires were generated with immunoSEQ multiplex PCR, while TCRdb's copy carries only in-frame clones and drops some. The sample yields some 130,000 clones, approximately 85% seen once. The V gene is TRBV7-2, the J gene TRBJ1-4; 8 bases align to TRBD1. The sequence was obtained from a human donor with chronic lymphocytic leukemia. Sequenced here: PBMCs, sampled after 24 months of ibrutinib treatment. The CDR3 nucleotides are TGTGCCAGCAGCCAGGACAGGGACGGTGAAAAACTGTTTTTT. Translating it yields CASSQDRDGEKLFF.